This T cell receptor beta chain stems from a study of CD8+ T cells in alopecia areata. Overall study context: Each day, treated patients took oral tofacitinib twice, at 5 to 10 mg per dose. Study-wide results and limits: Patients shared TCRs less clearly than mice did, possibly owing to HLA.

Sequencing used cDNA as its template, made by extracting RNA and reverse transcribing it. Only in-frame clones appear in the TCRdb table, and some are missing; sequencing was by immunoSEQ multiplex PCR. Here the sample spans around 130,000 clones, approximately 53% being singletons. CDR3 length: 18 residues. The V gene's germline CDR1 is SGHRS and CDR2 YFSETQ. Trimming cost V 5 bases and J 0 bases, with 18 bases left between them. As for this clone: The antigen is not known.

Source: CD4+ T cells sorted from blood, taken at week 0. The receptor was derived from a human donor with alopecia areata. The chain is built from TRBV5-1 and TRBJ2-6, with D perhaps TRBD1 (5 bases). The CDR3 bases are TGCGCCAGCAGTTCTTCTGCAGGGCCAAGCTCTGGGGCCAACGTCCTGACTTTC. The encoded protein is CASSSSAGPSSGANVLTF.